One and the same sample provided the 9 T cell receptor beta chains below, sequenced in a study of blood T cell repertoires in COVID-19 (dated by TCRdb to between 2020 and 2021). The library was generated by the immunoSEQ multiplex PCR assay. TCRdb carries this immuneACCESS record with in-frame sequences only. Its versions omit some clonotypes, under half of them owing to an unresolved V gene in the studies checked, with the rest unexplained. The sample yields about 100,000 clones; about 85% were counted once. The ten largest account for around 2% of the sample. Source material: peripheral blood. These receptors came from a human donor in a cohort sampled during active COVID-19.

The DNA for the CDR3 is TGTGCCAGCAAACTGGACTCTAACTATGGCTACACCTTC. Its protein is CASKLDSNYGYTF. The V and J genes are TRBV6-5 and TRBJ1-2; D is undetermined. V lost 7 bases, J lost 0 bases, and 9 bases lay in between. Germline assignment: CDR1 MNHEY and CDR2 SVGAGI. This CDR3 is built from 13 residues.

In its sample, this clone was seen once. The J gene is TRBJ2-1, the V gene TRBV11-3; 10 nucleotides align to TRBD2. V lost 1 base to trimming and J lost 9 bases; unmatched junction nucleotides: 9. CDR3 length: 16 residues. The germline gives CDR1 SGHNT, CDR2 YENEEA. For the CDR3, the DNA is TGTGCCAGCAGCTTAGGGGCCCTAGCGGGGGCGGGTGAGCAGTTCTTC. Translation: CASSLGALAGAGEQFF.

The chain uses TRBV27 and TRBJ2-1; 10 nucleotides agree with TRBD2. This CDR3 region has 15 residues. Germline V gives CDR1 MNHEY, CDR2 SMNVEV (reference sequence). Trimming took 8 bases from V and 9 from J; bases not matched to a gene: 13. CDR3 DNA: TGTGCCAGCGGGCTAGCGGGAGTACTCTTGGGTGAGCAGTTCTTC. Protein: CASGLAGVLLGEQFF.

This clone was seen once. The V and J genes are TRBV7-3 and TRBJ2-1, with TRBD2 matching over 8 bases. V lost 5 bases, J lost 5 bases, and 5 bases stayed unmatched. The CDR3 consists of 14 residues. Germline V gene sequence: CDR1 SGHTA, CDR2 FQGTGA. For the CDR3, the DNA is TGTGCCAGCAGCCCCGGACTAGCCCACAATGAGCAGTTCTTC. Its translation is CASSPGLAHNEQFF.

The rearrangement uses TRBV3-1 (or the pseudogene TRBV3-2) and TRBJ1-2; 8 bases map to TRBD1. The CDR3 covers 14 residues. In germline, CDR1 is LGHDT, CDR2 YNNKEL (reference sequence). Unmatched junction bases numbered 4, after V lost 4 bases and J lost 3 bases. Here the CDR3 DNA reads TGTGCCAGCAGCCCCTGGGGACAGGACTATGGCTACACCTTC. Amino acids: CASSPWGQDYGYTF.

V is TRBV5-6 and J is TRBJ2-1, with TRBD1 as a possible D gene (7 bases). The V gene lost 9 bases and the J gene lost 4 bases, with 20 bases spanning the gap. The CDR3 totals 15 residues. Germline CDR1 SGHDT, CDR2 YYEEEE. The CDR3 DNA sequence: TGTGCCACTCCAAACGGGGGACAGAGATACAATGAGCAGTTCTTC. It translates to CATPNGGQRYNEQFF.

This clone is a singleton in its sample. The rearrangement uses TRBV10-3 and TRBJ1-1, with D hard to call. In germline, CDR1 is ENHRY, CDR2 SYGVKD. V lost 8 bases to trimming and J lost 1 base, with 11 bases between them. This CDR3 has 13 amino acids. The CDR3 DNA is TGTGCCATCCAGCGAGGAGAGAACACTGAAGCTTTCTTT. It encodes CAIQRGENTEAFF.

CDR3 coding DNA: TGTGCCACCAGTGATCCATCTAGATTCTCCACAGATACGCAGTATTTT. Protein product: CATSDPSRFSTDTQYF. The chain couples TRBV24-1 to TRBJ2-3; D is ambiguous. CDR1 and CDR2 (germline): KGHDR, SFDVKD. This CDR3 spans 16 amino acids. Trimming removed 3 bases at V and 2 bases at J, with 14 bases between.

The CDR3, as DNA: TGTGCCAGCAGTGAATCTGGCGGGGCGAACACCGGGGAGCTGTTTTTT. Translated: CASSESGGANTGELFF. The chain is built from TRBV2 and TRBJ2-2; D is possibly TRBD2 (6 bases). V gave up 2 bases and J gave up 0 bases, with 10 bases separating them. The CDR3 loop spans 16 amino acids. Germline CDR1 reads SNHLY; CDR2 reads FYNNEI.